A selection of T cell receptor beta chains follows, all from one sample in a study of T cells in Graves' hyperthyroidism and ophthalmopathy. Each CDR3 protein is one row after TCRdb ran MiXCR on the multiplex PCR reads. This sample carries hundreds of thousands of distinct CDR3 sequences, 16% of them seen once, and the ten largest clones take around 3.5%. Sequences were obtained from blood. These receptors were obtained from a woman between 35 and 50 years old with Graves' ophthalmopathy. Each CDR3 is given without its conserved first and last residue. The order of the fields is CDR3 protein, V gene, J gene.

cdr3_aa: ASSVRDRGRGEQF
v_call: TRBV5-1
j_call: TRBJ2-1

cdr3_aa: ASSQWSGTGGNQPQH
v_call: TRBV3-1
j_call: TRBJ1-5

cdr3_aa: AWDDRVATEAF
v_call: TRBV30
j_call: TRBJ1-1

cdr3_aa: AISEDLAGAYEQF
v_call: TRBV10-3
j_call: TRBJ2-1

cdr3_aa: ASSDMGFFTVNTEAF
v_call: TRBV6-4
j_call: TRBJ1-1

cdr3_aa: ASSTGPIQGEQF
v_call: TRBV7-9
j_call: TRBJ2-1

cdr3_aa: ASSPGNLGSYEQY
v_call: TRBV18
j_call: TRBJ2-7

cdr3_aa: SARLTGPMGTEAF
v_call: TRBV20-1
j_call: TRBJ1-1

cdr3_aa: ASSAGTGSNIQY
v_call: TRBV7-9
j_call: TRBJ2-4

cdr3_aa: ASTSWGGSYEQY
v_call: TRBV6-2/TRBV6-3
j_call: TRBJ2-7

cdr3_aa: ASSPLAGVSTDTQY
v_call: TRBV18
j_call: TRBJ2-3

cdr3_aa: SARDAGLSNTGELF
v_call: TRBV20-1
j_call: TRBJ2-2

cdr3_aa: ASSYISTNYGYT
v_call: TRBV19
j_call: TRBJ1-2

cdr3_aa: ASSLAGGNYGYT
v_call: TRBV5-1
j_call: TRBJ1-2